This section outlines one TCR beta chain sequence together with its context. In the original workflow: Nucleated cell number was recorded as an estimate derived from reference gene primer amplification. Clones were read by immunoSEQ multiplex PCR, and TCRdb kept only the in-frame ones, dropping some. The V and J calls and clone size are taken from that table; D and trimming were inferred from the DNA. The sample lists around 190,000 clones; 70% to 80% were seen once. The CDR3 totals 19 residues. Germline V CDR1 and CDR2: MRHNA, SNTAGT. After removal of 7 bases from V and 1 base from J, the junction contained 19 bases not matched to a gene. The sample belongs to a study of blood T cell repertoires in COVID-19. Study overall: The United States, Italy and Spain supplied acute and convalescent COVID-19 samples. Nucleic acid was either cDNA or gDNA, and it came from T cells, B-cell-depleted T cells, or PBMCs.

This receptor was obtained from a woman in her forties or fifties with active or convalescent COVID-19. The specimen was peripheral blood. The chain links TRBV6-4 to TRBJ1-3, with 7 bases identical to TRBD1. CDR3: CASIQGRVPTGRSGNTIYF. Here the CDR3 DNA reads TGTGCCAGCATCCAAGGCCGGGTCCCGACAGGGCGATCTGGAAACACCATATATTTT.